This TCR beta chain was captured by sequencing in a study of blood T cell repertoires in COVID-19. Looking at the study overall: The United States, Italy and Spain supplied acute and convalescent COVID-19 samples. T cells, B-cell-depleted T cells, or PBMCs supplied cDNA or gDNA.

The CDR3 covers 15 residues. Germline CDR1 SGDLS, CDR2 YYNGEE. Deletions cut 0 bases from V and 0 bases from J, with 6 bases between. As handled by the study authors: Scientists estimated how many nucleated cells there were by amplifying reference gene primers. TCRdb's copy holds only in-frame clones and misses some; the assay was immunoSEQ multiplex PCR. The V and J calls and the clone size are those of that table, but D and trimming were determined from the DNA. Among more than 95,000 clones, 82% were seen once, and the ten largest hold 18%. The chain employs TRBV9 and TRBJ2-2, with D unresolved. The sample comprised peripheral blood. The TCR comes from a man older than 75 with acute or convalescent COVID-19. The CDR3 loop is CASSVGVANTGELFF. The CDR3 bases are TGTGCCAGCAGCGTAGGAGTCGCGAACACCGGGGAGCTGTTTTTT.